The present entry profiles one T cell receptor (beta chain) with its context. Antigen unknown. This sample is part of a study of post-analysis software for immune sequencing data. Broader study findings: People with multiple sclerosis had a significantly lower normalized Chao1 diversity than controls did. Controls showed lower frequencies than patients for roughly five TRBV segments, and TRBV5-6, TRBV5-1 and TRBV20-1 were among these. Batch-matched samples strongly co-clustered by F measure.

Researchers reported that TCR beta cDNA libraries carried unique molecular identifiers. From approximately 0.95 to 9.8 million T cells, 500,000 or so cDNA molecules were obtained. One entry per CDR3 protein results from TCRdb running MiXCR on the PCR reads. The table has a few hundred thousand distinct CDR3 sequences, roughly 35% seen once. The CDR3 is 13 residues long. Germline V lookup: CDR1 LGHDT, CDR2 YNNKEL (reference sequence). V was trimmed by 0 bases and J by 3 bases, leaving 5 bases between them. The source is a girl under 18 with multiple sclerosis. Sequences were obtained from blood. This chain links TRBV3-1 with TRBJ1-1; D ambiguous. CDR3 sequence reads: CASSQEYDTEAFF. The CDR3 DNA reads as TGTGCCAGCAGCCAAGAGTACGACACTGAAGCTTTCTTT.